A single sample is the source of the 12 T cell receptor beta chains below, sequenced in a study of blood T cell repertoires in COVID-19. Sequencing was performed with immunoSEQ multiplex PCR; in TCRdb, only in-frame clones are kept and a portion is missing. This sample has 190,000 or so clones, with around nine tenths found just once. The source material was peripheral blood. The receptors derive from a man between 60 and 70 years old who had recovered from COVID-19.

This clone has a single count. The chain has TRBV11-1 and TRBJ1-2, with a weak D call TRBD1 (5 bases). The ends were cut back, 2 bases at V and 5 bases at J, with 9 bases in the middle. There are 13 residues in the CDR3. Germline CDR1 SGHAT, CDR2 FQDESV (reference sequence). CDR3 sequence: CASSLSRDYGYTF. The CDR3, as DNA: TGTGCCAGCAGCTTATCCAGGGATTATGGCTACACCTTC.

A few counts support this clone. The chain has TRBV19 and TRBJ1-1; a possible D gene is TRBD1 (5 bases). Trimming shortened V by 5 bases and J by 4 bases, and 17 bases separated the two germline ends. CDR3 length: 15 amino acids. Looked up from germline, CDR1 is LNHDA and CDR2 is SQIVND (reference sequence). The CDR3 region is CASSRGVTRTTEAFF. CDR3 sequence (DNA): TGTGCCAGTAGTCGGGGGGTAACACGCACCACTGAAGCTTTCTTT.

In regard to this clone: Other DNA sequences in this specimen translate into the identical CDR3. The V and J genes are TRBV18 and TRBJ1-1; D unclear. The CDR3 is made up of 13 amino acids. Germline V CDR1 and CDR2: KGHSH, LQKENI. V lost 2 bases, J lost 1 base, and 5 bases lay in between. The CDR3 sequence is CASSPSGNTEAFF. The CDR3 DNA reads as TGTGCCAGCTCACCATCAGGGAACACTGAAGCTTTCTTT.

The rearrangement joins TRBV6-5 to TRBJ1-6; 8 bases align to TRBD1. CDR3 length: 14 residues. Trimming at V came to 6 bases and at J to 3 bases, leaving 1 base not matched to a gene. The germline CDR1 and CDR2 sequences are MNHEY and SVGAGI. The CDR3 protein is CASRGTGYNSPLHF. Written as DNA, the CDR3 is TGTGCCAGCAGGGGGACAGGCTATAATTCACCCCTCCACTTT.

In this sample, this clone turned up a few times. The rearrangement uses TRBV10-1 and TRBJ1-3; 8 bases map to TRBD1. Germline CDR1 reads WNHNN; CDR2 reads SYGVQD (reference sequence). The CDR3 is made up of 18 amino acids. Trimming cost V 6 bases and J 0 bases; bases outside gene matches: 13. The CDR3 here is CASREDRVGTSSGNTIYF. The CDR3 DNA reads as TGCGCCAGCAGAGAGGACAGGGTGGGGACCTCCTCTGGAAACACCATATATTTT.

The chain joins TRBV10-3 to TRBJ2-5; 10 bases match TRBD1. There are 16 residues in the CDR3. Germline loops: CDR1 ENHRY, CDR2 SYGVKD. With V trimmed by 0 bases and J by 5 bases, 6 bases remained unmatched. CDR3 in amino acids: CAISESRQGAQETQYF. In DNA form, the CDR3 reads TGTGCCATCAGTGAGTCCCGACAGGGGGCACAGGAGACCCAGTACTTC.

The V call is TRBV6-5, the J call TRBJ1-1, with no clear D. Per germline, CDR1 MNHEY and CDR2 SVGAGI. V was cut by 2 bases and J by 2 bases, with 12 bases left in between. The CDR3 contains 15 residues. CDR3 nucleotide sequence: TGTGCCAGCAGTTACGGAGCGACCGTTAACACTGAAGCTTTCTTT. Protein: CASSYGATVNTEAFF.

The chain recombines TRBV6-5 with TRBJ1-2, with unresolved D. This CDR3 is built from 14 residues. V lost 7 bases, J lost 5 bases, and 17 bases lay in between. Per germline, CDR1 MNHEY and CDR2 SVGAGI. The DNA of the CDR3 is TGTGCCAGCACCCAGCAGCACCTCGGGTATGGCTACACCTTC. Translation: CASTQQHLGYGYTF.

About this clone itself: Other DNA sequences in the same sample also yield this CDR3. The CDR3 bases are TGTGCCATCAGTGAGTCGGGGCAGAACTATGGCTACACCTTC. Protein: CAISESGQNYGYTF. This sequence joins TRBV10-3 and TRBJ1-2, with D tentatively TRBD1 (5 bases). Germline V gene sequence: CDR1 ENHRY, CDR2 SYGVKD. This CDR3 is 14 amino acids long. V was clipped by 0 bases and J by 2 bases, with 7 bases between them.

This clone has only one observation. The chain has TRBV11-2 and TRBJ1-1; 8 positions match TRBD1. Germline V gene sequence: CDR1 SGHAT, CDR2 FQNNGV. J lost 6 bases, V lost 2 bases, and 5 bases had no gene match. The CDR3 covers 14 residues. The CDR3: CASSLPQGAAEAFF. For the CDR3, the DNA is TGTGCCAGCAGCTTACCCCAGGGGGCGGCTGAAGCTTTCTTT.

The CDR3 DNA is TGCGCCAGCAGCCTACAGGGGTACTCCTACGAGCAGTACTTC. Residues: CASSLQGYSYEQYF. The chain combines TRBV5-1 with TRBJ2-7; 7 bases fit TRBD1. Germline assignment: CDR1 SGHRS and CDR2 YFSETQ. The CDR3 is 14 amino acids. V lost 4 bases and J lost 0; bases outside the gene matches: 4. Full variable domain (missing parts from reference TRBV5-1 and TRBJ2-7): KAGVTQTPRYLIKTRGQQVTLSCSPISGHRSVSWYQQTPGQGLQFLFEYFSETQRNKGNFPGRFSGRQFSNSRSEMNVSTLELGDSALYLCASSLQGYSYEQYFGPGTRLTVT.

This chain connects TRBV18 to TRBJ1-2, with 7 bases aligning to TRBD1. The ends lost 3 bases at V and 2 bases at J; junction bases unmatched: 3. The CDR3 totals 14 residues. Per the germline V gene, CDR1 is KGHSH and CDR2 is LQKENI. The DNA of the CDR3 is TGTGCCAGCTCACCCGGACAGGAAAACTATGGCTACACCTTC. Translated, it gives CASSPGQENYGYTF.